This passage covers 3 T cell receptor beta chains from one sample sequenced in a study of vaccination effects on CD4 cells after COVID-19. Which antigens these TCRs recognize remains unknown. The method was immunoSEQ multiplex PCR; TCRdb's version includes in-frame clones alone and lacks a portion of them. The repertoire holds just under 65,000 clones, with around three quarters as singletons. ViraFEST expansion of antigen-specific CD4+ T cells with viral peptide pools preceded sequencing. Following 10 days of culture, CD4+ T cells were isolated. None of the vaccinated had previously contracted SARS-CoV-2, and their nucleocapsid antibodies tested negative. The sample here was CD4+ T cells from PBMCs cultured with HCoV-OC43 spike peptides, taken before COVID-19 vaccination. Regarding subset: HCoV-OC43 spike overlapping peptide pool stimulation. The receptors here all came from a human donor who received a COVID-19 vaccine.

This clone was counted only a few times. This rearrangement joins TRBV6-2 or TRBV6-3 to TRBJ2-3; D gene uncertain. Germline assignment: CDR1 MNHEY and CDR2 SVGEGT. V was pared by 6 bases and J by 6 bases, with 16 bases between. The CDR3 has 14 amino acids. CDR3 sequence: CASSHRMGWDTQYF. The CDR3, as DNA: TGTGCCAGCAGCCACCGAATGGGTTGGGATACGCAGTATTTT.

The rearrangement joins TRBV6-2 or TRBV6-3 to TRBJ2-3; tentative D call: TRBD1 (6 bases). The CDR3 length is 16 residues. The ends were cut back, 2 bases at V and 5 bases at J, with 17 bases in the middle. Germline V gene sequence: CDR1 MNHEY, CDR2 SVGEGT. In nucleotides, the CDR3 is TGTGCCAGCAGTTACGAGGCAGGGGAAGTTGGAGATACGCAGTATTTT. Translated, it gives CASSYEAGEVGDTQYF.

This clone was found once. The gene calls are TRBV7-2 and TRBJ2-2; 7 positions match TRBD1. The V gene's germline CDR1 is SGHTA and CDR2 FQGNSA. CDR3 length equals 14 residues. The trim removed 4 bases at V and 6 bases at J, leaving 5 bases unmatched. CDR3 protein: CASSSRQGAGELFF. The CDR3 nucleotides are TGTGCCAGCAGCTCCCGACAGGGAGCCGGGGAGCTGTTTTTT.